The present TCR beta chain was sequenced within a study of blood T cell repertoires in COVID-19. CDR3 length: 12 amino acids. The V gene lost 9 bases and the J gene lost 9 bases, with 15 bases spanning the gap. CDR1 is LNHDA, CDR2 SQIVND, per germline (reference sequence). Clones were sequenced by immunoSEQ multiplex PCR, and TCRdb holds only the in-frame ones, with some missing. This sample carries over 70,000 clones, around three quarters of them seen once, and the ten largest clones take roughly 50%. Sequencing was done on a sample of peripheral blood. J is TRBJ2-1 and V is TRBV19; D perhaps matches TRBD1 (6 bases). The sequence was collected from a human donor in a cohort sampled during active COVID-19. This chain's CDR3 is CASKTTGSEQFF. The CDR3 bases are TGTGCCAGCAAAACTACAGGGAGTGAGCAGTTCTTC. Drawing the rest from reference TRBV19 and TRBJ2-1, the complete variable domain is DGGITQSPKYLFRKEGQNVTLSCEQNLNHDAMYWYRQDPGQGLRLIYYSQIVNDFQKGDIAEGYSVSREKKESFPLTVTSAQKNPTAFYLCASKTTGSEQFFGPGTRLTVL.